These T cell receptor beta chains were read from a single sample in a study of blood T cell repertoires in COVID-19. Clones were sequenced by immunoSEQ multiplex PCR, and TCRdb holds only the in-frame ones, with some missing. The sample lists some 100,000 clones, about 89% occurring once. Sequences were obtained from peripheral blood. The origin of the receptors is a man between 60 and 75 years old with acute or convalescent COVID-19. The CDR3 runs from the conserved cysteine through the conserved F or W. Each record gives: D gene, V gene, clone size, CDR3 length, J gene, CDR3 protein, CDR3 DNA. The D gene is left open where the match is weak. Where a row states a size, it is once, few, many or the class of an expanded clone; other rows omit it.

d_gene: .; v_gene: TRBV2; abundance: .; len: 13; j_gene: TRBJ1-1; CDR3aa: CAGGRAGNTEAFF; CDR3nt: TGTGCTGGGGGCCGGGCGGGGAACACTGAAGCTTTCTTT
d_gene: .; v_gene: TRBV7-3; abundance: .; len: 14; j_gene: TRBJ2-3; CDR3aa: CASSSGLDTDTQYF; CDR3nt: TGTGCCAGCAGCTCGGGACTTGACACAGATACGCAGTATTTT
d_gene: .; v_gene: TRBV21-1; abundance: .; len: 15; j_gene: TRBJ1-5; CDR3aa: CASSIGGGRSQPQHF; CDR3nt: TGTGCCAGCAGCATAGGGGGGGGGAGAAGTCAGCCCCAGCATTTT
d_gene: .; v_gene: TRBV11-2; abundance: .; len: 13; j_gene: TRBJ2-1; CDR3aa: CASSSGVNNEQFF; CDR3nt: TGTGCCAGCAGCTCCGGGGTAAACAATGAGCAGTTCTTC
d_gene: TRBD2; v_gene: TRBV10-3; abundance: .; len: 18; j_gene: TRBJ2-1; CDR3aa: CAISVGTSGISQYNEQFF; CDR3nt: TGTGCCATCAGTGTCGGGACTAGCGGGATTTCCCAATACAATGAGCAGTTCTTC
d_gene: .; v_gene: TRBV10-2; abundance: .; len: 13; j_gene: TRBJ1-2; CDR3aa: CASTSRAGYGYTF; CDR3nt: TGCGCCAGCACAAGCAGGGCCGGCTATGGCTACACCTTC
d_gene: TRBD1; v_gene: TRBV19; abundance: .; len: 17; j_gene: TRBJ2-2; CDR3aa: CASSQQGAVILTGELFF; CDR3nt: TGTGCCAGTAGCCAACAGGGGGCGGTCATACTCACCGGGGAGCTGTTTTTT
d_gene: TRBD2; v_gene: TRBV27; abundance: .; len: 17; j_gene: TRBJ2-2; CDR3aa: CASSPVGGLANTGELFF; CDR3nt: TGTGCCAGCAGCCCCGTGGGGGGACTAGCGAACACCGGGGAGCTGTTTTTT
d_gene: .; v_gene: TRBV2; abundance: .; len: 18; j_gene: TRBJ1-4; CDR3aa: CASSEGQGGYTTNEKLFF; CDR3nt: TGTGCCAGCAGTGAGGGGCAGGGCGGATATACAACTAATGAAAAACTGTTTTTT
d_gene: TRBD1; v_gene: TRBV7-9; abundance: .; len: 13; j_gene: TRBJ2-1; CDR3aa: CASSFRTGWEQFF; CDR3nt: TGTGCCAGCAGCTTTCGGACAGGGTGGGAGCAGTTCTTC
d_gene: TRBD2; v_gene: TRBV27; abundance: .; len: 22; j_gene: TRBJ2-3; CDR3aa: CASSPSRLGLAAISSSTDTQYF; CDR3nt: TGTGCCAGCAGTCCCTCTCGTTTGGGACTAGCGGCCATAAGTTCTAGCACAGATACGCAGTATTTT
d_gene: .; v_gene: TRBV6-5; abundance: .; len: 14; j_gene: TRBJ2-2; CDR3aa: CASRRGVDTGELFF; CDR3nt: TGTGCCAGCCGCCGCGGGGTCGACACCGGGGAGCTGTTTTTT
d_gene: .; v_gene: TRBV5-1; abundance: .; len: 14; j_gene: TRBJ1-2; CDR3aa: CASSLAEGGYGYTF; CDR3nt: TGCGCCAGCAGCTTGGCCGAGGGTGGCTATGGCTACACCTTC
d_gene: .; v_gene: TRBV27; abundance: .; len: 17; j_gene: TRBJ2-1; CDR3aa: CASSSPGLAEPHNEQFF; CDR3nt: TGTGCCAGCAGTTCCCCTGGGCTAGCCGAACCCCACAATGAGCAGTTCTTC
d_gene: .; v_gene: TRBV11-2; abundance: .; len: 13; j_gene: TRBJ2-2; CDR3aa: CASSLINAGELFF; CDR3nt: TGTGCCAGCAGCTTAATAAATGCCGGGGAGCTGTTTTTT
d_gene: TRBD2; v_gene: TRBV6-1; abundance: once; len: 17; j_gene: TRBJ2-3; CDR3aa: CASSAAGASGTPDTQYF; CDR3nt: TGTGCCAGCAGTGCGGCCGGGGCTAGCGGGACCCCAGATACGCAGTATTTT
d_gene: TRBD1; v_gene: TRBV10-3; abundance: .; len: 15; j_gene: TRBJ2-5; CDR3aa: CAISESGTGPGTQYF; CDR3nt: TGTGCCATCAGTGAGTCCGGGACAGGTCCAGGAACCCAGTACTTC
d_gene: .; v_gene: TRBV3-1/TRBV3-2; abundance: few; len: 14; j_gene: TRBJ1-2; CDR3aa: CASSQEGAVYGYTF; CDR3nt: TGTGCCAGCAGCCAAGAGGGGGCAGTCTATGGCTACACCTTC
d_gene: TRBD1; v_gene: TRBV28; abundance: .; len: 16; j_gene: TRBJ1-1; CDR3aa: CASSLRDRGRNTEAFF; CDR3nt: TGTGCCAGCAGTTTACGGGACAGGGGGCGCAACACTGAAGCTTTCTTT
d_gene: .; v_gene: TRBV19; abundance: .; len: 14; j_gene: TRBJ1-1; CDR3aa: CASRERGNFPEAFF; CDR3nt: TGTGCCAGTAGGGAGCGAGGGAATTTCCCTGAAGCTTTCTTT
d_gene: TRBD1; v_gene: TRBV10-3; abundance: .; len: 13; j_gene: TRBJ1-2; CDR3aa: CATTNRGGHGYTF; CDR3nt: TGTGCCACCACGAACAGGGGGGGCCATGGCTACACCTTC
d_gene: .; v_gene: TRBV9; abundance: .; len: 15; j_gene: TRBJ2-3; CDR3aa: CASSVSGTGGDTQYF; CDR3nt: TGTGCCAGCAGCGTCTCCGGGACTGGTGGGGATACGCAGTATTTT
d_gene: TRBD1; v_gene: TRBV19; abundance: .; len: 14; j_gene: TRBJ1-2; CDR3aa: CASSIVRTGLGYTF; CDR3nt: TGTGCCAGTAGTATAGTAAGGACAGGCCTTGGCTACACCTTC
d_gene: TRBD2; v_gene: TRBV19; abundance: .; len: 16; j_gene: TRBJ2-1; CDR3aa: CATMGTSGRANNEQFF; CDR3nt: TGTGCCACCATGGGAACTAGCGGGAGGGCCAACAATGAGCAGTTCTTC
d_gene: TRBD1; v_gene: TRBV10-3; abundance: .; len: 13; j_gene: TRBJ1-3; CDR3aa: CAIRGQAGNTIYF; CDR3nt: TGTGCCATCAGGGGACAGGCTGGAAACACCATATATTTT
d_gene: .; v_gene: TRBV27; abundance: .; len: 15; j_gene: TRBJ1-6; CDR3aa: CASRTVSAYNSPLHF; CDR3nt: TGTGCCAGCCGGACAGTCAGCGCCTATAATTCACCCCTCCACTTT
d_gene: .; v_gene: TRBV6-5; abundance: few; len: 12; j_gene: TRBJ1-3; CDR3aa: CASTSSGNTIYF; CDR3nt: TGTGCCAGCACGAGCTCTGGAAACACCATATATTTT